Below are 28 T cell receptor beta chains sequenced from a single sample in a study of early T cells in non-severe SARS-CoV-2 infection. TCRdb analysed the 5' RACE reads with MiXCR anew, one entry per CDR3 protein. The table includes 45,000 to 50,000 distinct CDR3 sequences, roughly 6% detected once. The material was whole blood, obtained at baseline. These receptors all come from an adult who was a healthcare worker with PCR-confirmed SARS-CoV-2 infection or an uninfected control (not recorded which).

This clonotype was seen only a few times. The chain uses TRBV7-8 and TRBJ2-1, with TRBD2 identical over 9 bases. The CDR3 has 18 amino acids. Germline trimming cut 5 bases from V and 1 base from J; bases unmatched to any gene: 12. Germline lookup yields CDR1 SGHVS and CDR2 FQNEAQ. The CDR3 here is CASSPRVSGGLSYNEQFF. CDR3 nucleotide sequence: TGTGCCAGCAGCCCCCGGGTGAGCGGGGGGCTTTCCTACAATGAGCAGTTCTTC.

This clonotype has at least ten counts. Germline and junction disagree at one end, which may indicate a read error. The CDR3 DNA follows: TGTGCTAGCAGCCGGGGGGCCGCCTCCTCTCACGAGCAGTACTTC. This gives the protein CASSRGAASSHEQYF. V is TRBV7-7 and J is TRBJ2-7, with a tentative D call TRBD2 (7 bases). The CDR3 runs to 15 residues. Germline V gene lookup returns CDR1 SSHAT and CDR2 FNYEAQ (reference sequence).

This clonotype occurred many times. This chain connects TRBV5-4 to TRBJ1-3; D unclear. The CDR3 loop spans 16 amino acids. Germline CDR1 reads SGHNT; CDR2 reads YYREEE (reference sequence). Trimming took 0 bases from V and 0 from J, leaving 10 bases between them. In DNA form, the CDR3 reads TGTGCCAGCAGCTTGGACGGCGGGTTCTCTGGAAACACCATATATTTT. Amino acids: CASSLDGGFSGNTIYF.

This clonotype was counted many times. The chain combines TRBV9 with TRBJ2-7, with a weak D call TRBD1 (6 bases). Per germline, CDR1 SGDLS and CDR2 YYNGEE. V gave up 5 bases and J gave up 4 bases, with 19 bases separating them. The CDR3 consists of 15 residues. As DNA, the CDR3 is TGTGCCAGCAGTGTCAGCCGGGACAAGTATTACGAGCAGTACTTC. This codes for CASSVSRDKYYEQYF.

This clonotype was picked up a small number of times. The chain employs TRBV6-4 and TRBJ2-3, with 14 nucleotides matching TRBD2. The CDR3 spans 15 residues. The junction had 2 bases not matched to a gene; V was cut back by 6 bases and J by 3 bases. Germline V lookup: CDR1 MRHNA, CDR2 SNTAGT. The CDR3 reads CASRRTSGGTDTQYF. In DNA form, the CDR3 reads TGTGCCAGCAGGAGGACTAGCGGGGGGACAGATACGCAGTATTTT.

This clonotype was seen at least ten times. This chain links TRBV6-1 with TRBJ2-7; 7 nucleotides match TRBD1. Germline V CDR1 and CDR2: MNHNS, SASEGT. V was pared by 1 base and J by 4 bases, with 10 bases of the junction left unmatched. This CDR3 is 16 amino acids long. CDR3 sequence reads: CASSEVGTGAGYEQYF. The CDR3 DNA is TGTGCCAGCAGTGAAGTGGGAACAGGGGCAGGTTACGAGCAGTACTTC.

This clonotype appeared a few times. The chain recombines TRBV29-1 with TRBJ1-1, with no clear D. V was clipped by 5 bases and J by 3 bases, with 13 bases between them. This CDR3 has 13 residues. Germline V CDR1 and CDR2: SQVTM, ANQGSEA. This CDR3 reads CSVSLGMDTEAFF. The CDR3 DNA sequence: TGCAGCGTTTCACTAGGGATGGACACTGAAGCTTTCTTT.

This sequence joins TRBV19 and TRBJ2-7, with 9 bases that match TRBD1. Looked up from germline, CDR1 is LNHDA and CDR2 is SQIVND (reference sequence). V trimming: 7 bases; J trimming: 3 bases; junction bases outside the gene matches: 13. CDR3 length: 16 residues. The chain's CDR3 is CASTRWGGQGLYEQYF. The CDR3 DNA follows: TGTGCCAGTACTCGGTGGGGGGGACAGGGTCTCTACGAGCAGTACTTC. Drawing the rest from reference TRBV19 and TRBJ2-7, the complete variable domain is DGGITQSPKYLFRKEGQNVTLSCEQNLNHDAMYWYRQDPGQGLRLIYYSQIVNDFQKGDIAEGYSVSREKKESFPLTVTSAQKNPTAFYLCASTRWGGQGLYEQYFGPGTRLTVT.

Turning to this clonotype: A much larger clone differs from this one at a single base, so this may be a read error. The rearrangement links TRBV27 to TRBJ1-5; D might be TRBD1 (5 bases). The ends were cut back, 8 bases at V and 6 bases at J, with 20 bases in the middle. Looked up from germline, CDR1 is MNHEY and CDR2 is SMNVEV (reference sequence). This CDR3 spans 15 amino acids. The CDR3 nucleotides are TGTGCCAGCTGTTCTGCCAGGGCCCTCAGTCAGCCCCAGCATTTT. It is translated as CASCSARALSQPQHF.

This clonotype was detected ten times or more. The rearrangement links TRBV25-1 to TRBJ1-2, with a possible D match to TRBD1 (6 bases). Trimming left V 6 bases short and J 6 bases short, with 17 bases between. The germline V gene has CDR1 MGHDK and CDR2 SYGVNS. The CDR3 consists of 14 residues. The CDR3: CASSSQGVLDGYTF. The CDR3 coding sequence is TGTGCCAGCAGCTCACAGGGAGTCTTAGATGGCTACACCTTC.

This clonotype has only a few counts. The rearrangement joins TRBV15 to TRBJ2-4, with D possibly called TRBD1 or TRBD2 (6 bases each). This CDR3 region has 15 residues. V shed 4 bases and J shed 5 bases, with 15 bases lying between them. CDR1 is LNHNV, CDR2 YYDKDF, per germline (reference sequence). The CDR3: CATSKVGGEQNIQYF. In nucleotides, the CDR3 is TGTGCCACCAGCAAGGTCGGGGGCGAACAAAACATTCAGTACTTC.

This clonotype has just a few counts. The chain uses TRBV29-1 and TRBJ1-2; D is undetermined. Trimming took 0 bases from V and 4 from J, leaving 9 bases between them. Germline V gives CDR1 SQVTM, CDR2 ANQGSEA. CDR3 length: 13 amino acids. The CDR3 nucleotides read TGCAGCGTTGAAGAATCTGGCCCCTATGGCTACACCTTC. Protein: CSVEESGPYGYTF.

This clonotype has just a few counts. This chain uses TRBV12-3 or TRBV12-4 with TRBJ2-7, with 9 bases fitting TRBD2. This CDR3 spans 14 amino acids. With V trimmed by 5 bases and J by 6 bases, 8 bases remained unmatched. CDR3 loop: CASSVAGGKAEQYF. CDR3 sequence (DNA): TGTGCCAGCAGTGTCGCGGGGGGGAAGGCCGAGCAGTACTTC.

This clonotype came up a few times. The rearrangement joins TRBV6-5 to TRBJ2-3; 8 bases are a match to TRBD2. The J segment lost 6 bases and the V segment lost 7 bases, leaving 12 bases of the junction unmatched. This CDR3 has 15 residues. The germline CDR1 and CDR2 sequences are MNHEY and SVGAGI. The CDR3 loop reads CASTLSAGVADTQYF. In DNA form, the CDR3 reads TGTGCCAGCACCCTCTCAGCGGGGGTCGCTGATACGCAGTATTTT.

This clonotype was recorded a few times. CDR3 region: CASSLGTGGPYEQYF. In nucleotides, the CDR3 is TGTGCCAGCAGCTTAGGGACAGGGGGCCCCTACGAGCAGTACTTC. This chain links TRBV7-2 with TRBJ2-7; 11 bases are a match to TRBD1. From germline, CDR1 is SGHTA and CDR2 FQGNSA. With V trimmed by 1 base and J by 2 bases, 1 base remained unmatched. The CDR3 sequence is 15 residues long. Based on the CDR3 plus reference TRBV7-2 and TRBJ2-7, the full variable domain is GAGVSQSPSNKVTEKGKDVELRCDPISGHTALYWYRQSLGQGLEFLIYFQGNSAPDKSGLPSDRFSAERTGGSVSTLTIQRTQQEDSAVYLCASSLGTGGPYEQYFGPGTRLTVT.

The chain recombines TRBV6-6 with TRBJ1-4, with 7 bases matching TRBD1. The V gene end was trimmed by 2 bases and the J gene end by 5 bases; junction bases not matched to a gene: 5. Germline loops: CDR1 MNHNY, CDR2 SVGAGI (reference sequence). The CDR3 covers 15 residues. The CDR3: CASSYGGQSNEKLFF. The DNA for the CDR3 is TGTGCCAGCAGTTACGGGGGACAGAGCAATGAAAAACTGTTTTTT.

The V call is TRBV2, the J call TRBJ2-2; a weak D match, TRBD1 (6 bases). Looked up from germline, CDR1 is SNHLY and CDR2 is FYNNEI. V lost 6 bases to trimming and J lost 7 bases, with 9 bases between them. This CDR3 has 12 amino acids. For the CDR3, the DNA is TGTGCCAGCAGGGGGGCCCTCGGGGAGCTGTTTTTT. Translating gives CASRGALGELFF.

This chain uses TRBV20-1 with TRBJ2-1, with 13 bases lining up with TRBD2. Trimming cost V 2 bases and J 0 bases; bases outside gene matches: 10. This CDR3 comprises 19 residues. The V gene's germline CDR1 is DFQATT and CDR2 SNEGSKA (reference sequence). The DNA of the CDR3 is TGCAGTGCTAGATCCCGACTAGCGGGGGGTATCCGCTCCTACAATGAGCAGTTCTTC. Amino acid sequence: CSARSRLAGGIRSYNEQFF.

Ten or more counts support this clonotype. The rearrangement links TRBV11-2 to TRBJ2-3; unclear D gene. Per the germline V gene, CDR1 is SGHAT and CDR2 is FQNNGV. V was trimmed by 1 base and J by 2 bases, leaving 10 bases between them. The CDR3 is 15 amino acids. CDR3 DNA sequence: TGTGCCAGCAGCTTAGTCCCAGCAGCCACAGATACGCAGTATTTT. Its translation: CASSLVPAATDTQYF.

This clonotype was seen repeatedly, ten times or more. The V call is TRBV7-9, the J call TRBJ1-3; D possibly corresponds to TRBD1 (5 bases). The germline gives CDR1 SEHNR, CDR2 FQNEAQ (reference sequence). The CDR3 runs 17 residues. With 5 bases removed from V and 4 bases from J, the gap between germline ends came to 21 bases. CDR3 amino acids: CASSLTARAIAGNTIYF. CDR3 nucleotide sequence: TGTGCCAGCAGCCTAACCGCCAGGGCCATCGCAGGAAACACCATATATTTT.

This clonotype was seen ten or more times. This chain uses TRBV2 with TRBJ1-1, with 11 bases matching TRBD1. Germline V gene sequence: CDR1 SNHLY, CDR2 FYNNEI. Germline trimming cut 4 bases from V and 6 bases from J; bases unmatched to any gene: 4. The CDR3 has 14 amino acids. CDR3 sequence: CASSVGQGASEAFF. The CDR3 nucleotides read TGTGCCAGCAGTGTTGGACAGGGGGCCTCTGAAGCTTTCTTT.

This clonotype was observed many times. The V and J genes are TRBV11-2 and TRBJ1-2, with 7 bases identical to TRBD1. Germline V gene data show CDR1 as SGHAT and CDR2 as FQNNGV. Unmatched junction bases numbered 5, after V lost 5 bases and J lost 5 bases. The CDR3 runs 13 residues. CDR3 nucleotides: TGTGCCAGCAGCCCGGACAGGATGTATGGCTACACCTTC. Translating gives CASSPDRMYGYTF.

This clonotype was picked up many times. The chain links TRBV6-2 or TRBV6-3 to TRBJ2-4; maybe TRBD1 (6 bases). Germline-derived CDR1 and CDR2 are MNHEY and SVGEGT. The CDR3 runs to 16 residues. The ends were cut back, 2 bases at V and 2 bases at J, with 13 bases in the middle. This CDR3 is CASSYGTSRTKNIQYF. CDR3 coding DNA: TGTGCCAGCAGTTACGGGACATCCAGGACCAAAAACATTCAGTACTTC.

There are many counts of this clonotype. This rearrangement joins TRBV27 to TRBJ2-1, with 10 bases aligning to TRBD2. The CDR3 totals 14 residues. CDR1 is MNHEY, CDR2 SMNVEV, per germline (reference sequence). Germline trimming cut 4 bases from V and 6 bases from J; bases unmatched to any gene: 3. CDR3 DNA sequence: TGTGCCAGCAGTTCGGGGACTAGCGTCAATGAGCAGTTCTTC. Protein sequence: CASSSGTSVNEQFF.

The chain employs TRBV6-5 and TRBJ1-1; maybe TRBD1 (5 bases). The germline V gene encodes CDR1 MNHEY and CDR2 SVGAGI. This CDR3 region has 14 residues. The germline V and J ends were trimmed by 5 bases and 1 base, with 11 bases remaining between them. As DNA, the CDR3 is TGTGCCAGCAGTAAAGGGGTACCGAACACTGAAGCTTTCTTT. As protein: CASSKGVPNTEAFF.

This clonotype was counted a few times. The junction departs from germline at one end; a sequencing error may be responsible. CDR3 DNA sequence: TGTGCCAGCAGCCGGTCGGACAGTCTCTCTTTC. This sequence encodes CASSRSDSLSF. The chain couples TRBV6-6 to TRBJ1-2; TRBD1 is a possible D gene (6 bases). CDR3 length: 11 residues. The germline V gene encodes CDR1 MNHNY and CDR2 SVGAGI (reference sequence).

This clonotype was detected ten times or more. The chain carries TRBV24-1 and TRBJ2-3; D may be TRBD1 (6 bases). CDR3 length: 11 amino acids. From germline, CDR1 is KGHDR and CDR2 SFDVKD. Written as DNA, the CDR3 is TGTGTGAGGGACAACACAGATACGCAGTATTTT. It encodes CVRDNTDTQYF.

In its sample, this clonotype was seen a few times. This chain links TRBV9 with TRBJ2-1; 7 nucleotides align to TRBD2. CDR1 and CDR2 from the germline V gene are SGDLS and YYNGEE. This CDR3 is 19 amino acids long. Germline trimming cut 0 bases from V and 7 bases from J; bases unmatched to any gene: 19. This CDR3 reads CASSVASGELARGSNEQFF. The DNA of the CDR3 is TGTGCCAGCAGCGTAGCTTCCGGTGAACTAGCGCGGGGGAGTAATGAGCAGTTCTTC.